This passage covers 11 T cell receptor beta chains from one sample sequenced in a study of T cells in Graves' hyperthyroidism and ophthalmopathy. TCR beta CDR3 sequences were amplified from RNA transcripts. A first-round RT-PCR of the TCR CDR3 used the HTBI primer set. TCRdb recomputed calls from the multiplex PCR reads with MiXCR, one row per CDR3 protein. The sample lists approximately 370,000 distinct CDR3 sequences; roughly 15% were seen once. Sequencing was done on a sample of blood. All receptors come from a woman younger than 45 with Graves' hyperthyroidism that later progressed to Graves' ophthalmopathy.

This rearrangement joins TRBV5-1 to TRBJ2-5; 8 nucleotides align to TRBD1. Per the germline V gene, CDR1 is SGHRS and CDR2 is YFSETQ. This CDR3 contains 15 residues. V lost 2 bases, J lost 5 bases, and 8 bases stayed unmatched. CDR3 sequence reads: CASSLLTGGLETQYF. CDR3 coding DNA: TGCGCCAGCAGCTTACTTACAGGGGGGCTGGAGACCCAGTACTTC.

This clonotype was counted ten times or more. The V gene is TRBV7-9, the J gene TRBJ1-1, with 7 bases aligning to TRBD1. J lost 4 bases, V lost 4 bases, and 6 bases had no gene match. Germline-derived CDR1 and CDR2 are SEHNR and FQNEAQ (reference sequence). This CDR3 has 14 residues. CDR3 in amino acids: CASSSQGPGTEAFF. In DNA, the CDR3 is TGTGCCAGCAGCTCACAGGGGCCGGGCACTGAAGCTTTCTTT.

Ten or more counts support this clonotype. The chain is built from TRBV29-1 and TRBJ2-6; D is ambiguous. V dropped 5 bases and J dropped 2 bases, with 10 bases sitting between them. The CDR3 extends over 14 amino acids. Germline V gene sequence: CDR1 SQVTM, CDR2 ANQGSEA. The CDR3 protein is CSVLGRPGANVLTF. In DNA, the CDR3 is TGCAGCGTTCTTGGGCGACCTGGGGCCAACGTCCTGACTTTC.

This clonotype was seen many times. The chain combines TRBV11-1 with TRBJ2-7; D may be TRBD1 (5 bases). The CDR3 contains 13 residues. The V end lost 5 bases, the J end lost 3 bases, and 11 bases lay between the germline ends. The V gene's germline CDR1 is SGHAT and CDR2 FQDESV (reference sequence). CDR3 nucleotide sequence: TGTGCCAGCAGCACCGGACAATTCTACGAGCAGTACTTC. Translated, it gives CASSTGQFYEQYF.

There are many counts of this clonotype. The chain combines TRBV2 with TRBJ1-2; no firm D call. V was cut by 1 base and J by 2 bases, with 8 bases left in between. Germline CDR1 reads SNHLY; CDR2 reads FYNNEI. The CDR3 totals 14 residues. The DNA of the CDR3 is TGTGCCAGCAGTGAAGACTCTTTGAACTATGGCTACACCTTC. It specifies CASSEDSLNYGYTF.

There are many counts of this clonotype. The CDR3 here is CAISAGLAASYEQYF. The DNA for the CDR3 is TGTGCCATCAGCGCGGGGCTAGCGGCAAGCTACGAGCAGTACTTC. The chain carries TRBV10-3 and TRBJ2-7, with 7 bases lining up with TRBD2. V shed 6 bases, J shed 3 bases, and the junction held 11 bases outside the gene matches. Germline V gene lookup returns CDR1 ENHRY and CDR2 SYGVKD. CDR3 length: 15 amino acids.

This clonotype was picked up many times. The genes are TRBV28 and TRBJ1-4; no firm D call. This CDR3 region has 14 residues. Deletions cut 3 bases from V and 8 bases from J, with 13 bases between. Germline V gives CDR1 MDHEN, CDR2 SYDVKM. The CDR3 is CASSLQSGGEKLFF. The CDR3 bases are TGTGCCAGCAGTTTGCAGTCCGGTGGGGAAAAACTGTTTTTT.

This clonotype was counted ten times or more. The chain combines TRBV28 with TRBJ2-7; a weak D match, TRBD1 (6 bases). This CDR3 spans 14 amino acids. Germline CDR1 and CDR2: MDHEN and SYDVKM. V lost 10 bases to trimming and J lost 0 bases, with 16 bases between them. CDR3 nucleotides: TGTGCCACCTTGGGACACTCAAGCTCCTACGAGCAGTACTTC. Translating gives CATLGHSSSYEQYF.

There are many counts of this clonotype. This chain joins TRBV6-6 and TRBJ1-5, with D hard to call. Germline values: CDR1 MNHNY, CDR2 SVGAGI (reference sequence). Trimming pared 2 bases from V and 0 bases from J, leaving 2 bases between. There are 13 residues in the CDR3. CDR3 sequence reads: CASSYDSNQPQHF. The CDR3 DNA reads TGTGCCAGCAGTTACGATAGCAATCAGCCCCAGCATTTT.

The sample holds a few counts of this clonotype. This may come from a read error, since a much larger clone is one base off. It is likely a read error, because the conserved phenylalanine at the end of the CDR3 is missing. J is TRBJ1-2 and V is TRBV12-3 or TRBV12-4; perhaps TRBD1 as D (6 bases). V gave up 3 bases and J gave up 7 bases, with 15 bases separating them. The CDR3 is made up of 14 amino acids. The CDR3 loop is CASSFSGGAFGYTL. The CDR3 DNA follows: TGTGCCAGCAGTTTCTCTGGGGGCGCATTTGGCTACACCCTC.

V usage is TRBV5-1 and J usage is TRBJ2-7; tentative D call: TRBD1 (6 bases). Trimming took off 4 bases at V and 0 bases at J, with 14 bases between the two ends. The germline CDR1 and CDR2 sequences are SGHRS and YFSETQ. The length of the CDR3 is 15 residues. The CDR3, as DNA: TGCGCCAGCAGCCCACCCGACAGGCCCTCCTACGAGCAGTACTTC. It yields the protein CASSPPDRPSYEQYF. The whole variable domain, remainder taken from reference TRBV5-1 and TRBJ2-7, is KAGVTQTPRYLIKTRGQQVTLSCSPISGHRSVSWYQQTPGQGLQFLFEYFSETQRNKGNFPGRFSGRQFSNSRSEMNVSTLELGDSALYLCASSPPDRPSYEQYFGPGTRLTVT.